This T cell receptor beta chain was captured by sequencing in a study of graft-versus-host responses after intestinal transplantation. As for the study in general: Each recipient received anti-thymocyte globulin induction, then tacrolimus and steroids for about three years.

The V gene's germline CDR1 is SEHNR and CDR2 FQNEAQ (reference sequence). The V and J ends lost 0 bases and 7 bases respectively, with 7 bases between them. The length of the CDR3 is 13 residues. Here immunoSEQ multiplex PCR was the method, and the copy in TCRdb shows in-frame clones only, minus some. The sample lists 65,000 to 90,000 clones; around 93% were seen once. This clone was found once. Its antigen is as yet unknown. The J gene is TRBJ2-1, the V gene TRBV7-9; tentatively, D is TRBD2 (5 bases). The receptor was isolated from a human donor who was the organ donor for an intestinal transplant. The sequencing here drew on unstimulated CD8+ T cells sorted from spleen or lymph node cells, taken before transplant. The CDR3 nucleotides are TGTGCCAGCAGCTTAGCACTAGTAAATGAGCAGTTCTTC. It translates to CASSLALVNEQFF. The full variable domain, its missing parts supplied by reference TRBV7-9 and TRBJ2-1, is DTGVSQNPRHKITKRGQNVTFRCDPISEHNRLYWYRQTLGQGPEFLTYFQNEAQLEKSRLLSDRFSAERPKGSFSTLEIQRTEQGDSAMYLCASSLALVNEQFFGPGTRLTVL.